This TCR beta chain originates from a study of cytomegalovirus exposure and HLA in healthy donors. V lost 1 base, J lost 6 bases, and 6 bases lay in between. Germline CDR1 and CDR2: KGHSH and LQKENI. The CDR3 length is 13 residues. Study-wide findings and caveats: Specific recognition of CMV antigens was confirmed in vitro for a few chains (all CMV-associated).

Vbeta (60) and Jbeta (13) primers were used in the PCR. Produced via immunoSEQ multiplex PCR; TCRdb's table is partial and in-frame only. The data show around 150,000 clones, with roughly 80% seen just once and around 4.1% held by the top ten. A note on this clone: Its target is not known.

This chain connects TRBV18 to TRBJ2-2; D is undetermined. This receptor was identified in a man aged 40-55 years in good health and CMV-seropositive. Source material: PBMCs. The chain's CDR3 is CASSPLFSGELFF. In DNA, the CDR3 is TGTGCCAGCTCACCACTCTTCTCCGGGGAGCTGTTTTTT.